This T cell receptor (beta chain) derives from a study of vaccination and CD4 T cells after COVID-19. Turning to the study itself: Testing by nasal swab PCR showed convalescent patients to be SARS-CoV-2 positive; nine were mild and one was severe. Timing of post-vaccine sample collection was a median about 79 days after dose two, with a range of 14 to 241.

PCR positivity dates ran from March to December 2020, preceding US Alpha, Beta and Delta variants. TCRdb analysed the PCR reads with MiXCR anew, one entry per CDR3 protein. Here the sample spans 20,000 to 25,000 distinct CDR3 sequences, about 58% being singletons. Trimming shortened V by 10 bases and J by 9 bases, and 19 bases separated the two germline ends. This CDR3 is built from 14 residues. The chain carries TRBV12-3 or TRBV12-4 and TRBJ1-6; D perhaps matches TRBD1 (5 bases). Sequenced material: CD4+ T cells from blood, taken before SARS-CoV-2 vaccination. The sequence was collected from a human donor who had recovered from COVID-19. CDR3 loop: CATQRRGLGSPLHF. The CDR3 region has the DNA TGTGCCACCCAACGGCGGGGCCTGGGTTCACCCCTCCACTTT.